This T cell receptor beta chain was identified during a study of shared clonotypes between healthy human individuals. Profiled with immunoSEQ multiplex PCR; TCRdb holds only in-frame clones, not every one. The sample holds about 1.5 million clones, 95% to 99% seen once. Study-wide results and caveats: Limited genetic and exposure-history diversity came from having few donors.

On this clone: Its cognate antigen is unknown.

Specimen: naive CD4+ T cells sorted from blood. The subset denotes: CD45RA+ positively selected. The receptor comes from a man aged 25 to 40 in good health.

DNA for the CDR3: TGTGCCAGCAGCCCCCCTGGGAAACACTACGAGCAGTACTTC. Its translation is CASSPPGKHYEQYF. The chain links TRBV7-2 to TRBJ2-7; D remains ambiguous. Deletions cut 5 bases from V and 3 bases from J, with 14 bases between. Per the germline V gene, CDR1 is SGHTA and CDR2 is FQGNSA. The CDR3 is made up of 14 amino acids.